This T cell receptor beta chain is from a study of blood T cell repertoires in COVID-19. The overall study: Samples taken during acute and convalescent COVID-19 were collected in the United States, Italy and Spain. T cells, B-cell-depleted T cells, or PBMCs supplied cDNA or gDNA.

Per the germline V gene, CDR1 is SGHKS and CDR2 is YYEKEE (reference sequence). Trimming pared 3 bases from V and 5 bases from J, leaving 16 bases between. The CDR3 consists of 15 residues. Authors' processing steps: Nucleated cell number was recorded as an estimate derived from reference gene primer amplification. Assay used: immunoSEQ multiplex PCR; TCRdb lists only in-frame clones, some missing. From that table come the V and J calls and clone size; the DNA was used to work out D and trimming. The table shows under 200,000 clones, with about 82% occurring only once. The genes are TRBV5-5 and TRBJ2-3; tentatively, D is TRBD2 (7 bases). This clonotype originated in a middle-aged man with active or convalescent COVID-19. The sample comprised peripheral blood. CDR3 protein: CASSSNGGARDTQYF. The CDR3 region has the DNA TGTGCCAGCAGCTCTAATGGGGGGGCAAGAGATACGCAGTATTTT.